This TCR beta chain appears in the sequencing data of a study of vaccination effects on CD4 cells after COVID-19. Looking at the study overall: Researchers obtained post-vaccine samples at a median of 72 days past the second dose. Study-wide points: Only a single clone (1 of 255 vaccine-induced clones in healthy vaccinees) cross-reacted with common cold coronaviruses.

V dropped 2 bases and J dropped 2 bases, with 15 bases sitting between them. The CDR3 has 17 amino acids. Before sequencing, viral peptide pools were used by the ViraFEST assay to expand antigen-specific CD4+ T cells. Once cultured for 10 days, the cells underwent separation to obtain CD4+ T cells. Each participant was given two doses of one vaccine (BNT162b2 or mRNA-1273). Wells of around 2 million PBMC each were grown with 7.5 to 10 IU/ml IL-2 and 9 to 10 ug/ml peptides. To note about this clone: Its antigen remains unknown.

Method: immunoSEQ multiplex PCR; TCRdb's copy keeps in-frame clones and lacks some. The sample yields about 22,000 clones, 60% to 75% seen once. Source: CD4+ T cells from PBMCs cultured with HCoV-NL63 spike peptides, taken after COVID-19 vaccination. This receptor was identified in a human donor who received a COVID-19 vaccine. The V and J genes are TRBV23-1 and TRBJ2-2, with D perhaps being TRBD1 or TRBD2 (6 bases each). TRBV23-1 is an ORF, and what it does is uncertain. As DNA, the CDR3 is TGCGCCAGCAGTCAACCCCCGGGGGCTAGTAACACCGGGGAGCTGTTTTTT. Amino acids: CASSQPPGASNTGELFF.